The 21 T cell receptor beta chains given below trace back to one sample, sequenced in a study of molecular identifiers for immune sequencing clone quantification. TCRdb fed the PCR reads into MiXCR, producing one record per CDR3 protein. Here the sample spans tens of thousands of distinct CDR3 sequences, 15% to 20% being singletons. The sequenced sample consisted of naive CD8+ T cells from blood, with Jurkat cell RNA spiked in. Subset defined: FACS-sorted CD8+CD4-CCR7+CD45RA+ naive T cells. The source is a human donor in good health. Some libraries in this study had Jurkat cell RNA spiked in.

Details on this clonotype: A much more abundant neighbour one base away suggests this may be a read error. The rearrangement uses TRBV12-3 or TRBV12-4 and TRBJ2-2; D unclear. CDR3 length equals 16 residues. V was clipped by 7 bases and J by 4 bases, with 19 bases between them. Here the CDR3 DNA reads TGTGCCAGCAAGACTCCCGAAGGTTTTGTCACCGGGGAGCTGTTTTTT. The encoded protein is CASKTPEGFVTGELFF.

This clonotype appeared a few times. The chain joins TRBV13 to TRBJ2-1; 10 bases align to TRBD2. V dropped 2 bases and J dropped 7; count of bases not matched to a gene: 8. The CDR3 is 16 amino acids. CDR1 PRHDT and CDR2 FYEKMQ come from the germline V gene (reference sequence). The CDR3 nucleotides are TGTGCCAGCAGCTTAACCCCAGCGGGAGGGGAAAATGAGCAGTTCTTC. Translated, it gives CASSLTPAGGENEQFF.

Note on this clonotype: A read error is possible here, since a much larger clone lies one base away. V and J are TRBV9 and TRBJ2-2, with 7 nucleotides matching TRBD1. The CDR3 has 15 residues. Germline V CDR1 and CDR2: SGDLS, YYNGEE. CDR3 DNA sequence: TGTGCCGGCAGCGTAGTTGGACAGGACACCGGGGAGCTGTTTTTT. Translating gives CAGSVVGQDTGELFF.

V usage is TRBV5-6 and J usage is TRBJ1-5; D not certain. Trimming shortened V by 1 base and J by 2 bases, and 7 bases separated the two germline ends. The CDR3 consists of 14 residues. The germline CDR1 and CDR2 sequences are SGHDT and YYEEEE. The CDR3, as DNA: TGTGCCAGCAGCTTGAGGGCAGGCAATCAGCCCCAGCATTTT. It is translated as CASSLRAGNQPQHF. The whole variable domain, remainder taken from reference TRBV5-6 and TRBJ1-5, is DAGVTQSPTHLIKTRGQQVTLRCSPKSGHDTVSWYQQALGQGPQFIFQYYEEEERQRGNFPDRFSGHQFPNYSSELNVNALLLGDSALYLCASSLRAGNQPQHFGDGTRLSIL.

This clonotype occurred many times. The chain employs TRBV7-9 and TRBJ1-1; the D is unclear. V lost 1 base to trimming and J lost 1 base, with 10 bases between them. The length of the CDR3 is 15 residues. Germline loops: CDR1 SEHNR, CDR2 FQNEAQ (reference sequence). The CDR3 loop reads CASSLGFGENTEAFF. The DNA of the CDR3 is TGTGCCAGCAGCTTAGGGTTTGGGGAGAACACTGAAGCTTTCTTT. Full variable domain (missing parts from reference TRBV7-9 and TRBJ1-1): DTGVSQNPRHKITKRGQNVTFRCDPISEHNRLYWYRQTLGQGPEFLTYFQNEAQLEKSRLLSDRFSAERPKGSFSTLEIQRTEQGDSAMYLCASSLGFGENTEAFFGQGTRLTVV.

This clonotype has ten or more counts. CDR3 loop: CASSSTDIKGSNQPQHF. Written as DNA, the CDR3 is TGTGCCAGCAGCTCGACAGACATCAAGGGGAGCAATCAGCCCCAGCATTTT. This chain links TRBV6-2 or TRBV6-3 with TRBJ1-5, with a tentative D call TRBD1 (5 bases). Trimming pared 6 bases from V and 1 base from J, leaving 19 bases between. This CDR3 is built from 17 residues. In germline, CDR1 is MNHEY, CDR2 SVGEGT.

Regarding this clonotype: A much larger clone sits a single nucleotide away, making a read error possible. The chain joins TRBV13 to TRBJ2-3; 7 bases are a match to TRBD2. This CDR3 has 16 amino acids. V was pared by 5 bases and J by 2 bases, with 10 bases of the junction left unmatched. Germline loops: CDR1 PRHDT, CDR2 FYEKMQ (reference sequence). CDR3 sequence: CASSVGTISYTDTQYF. CDR3 in DNA: TGTGCCAGCAGCGTCGGGACTATCTCATACACAGATACGCAGTATTTT.

About this clonotype: Being one base from a much bigger clone, this may be a read error. The genes are TRBV10-3 and TRBJ2-2; 14 bases fit TRBD2. The V gene's germline CDR1 is ENHRY and CDR2 SYGVKD. The CDR3 spans 16 residues. CDR3 amino acids: CATLGLAGEFTGELVF. CDR3 DNA sequence: TGTGCCACCCTGGGACTAGCGGGAGAGTTCACCGGGGAGCTGGTTTTT.

At least ten counts were recorded for this clonotype. The chain uses TRBV27 and TRBJ1-2; D is undetermined. This CDR3 spans 13 amino acids. With 3 bases removed from V and 4 bases from J, the gap between germline ends came to 9 bases. Per germline, CDR1 MNHEY and CDR2 SMNVEV (reference sequence). The CDR3 region is CASSLGSSYGYTF. In DNA form, the CDR3 reads TGTGCCAGCAGTTTGGGGTCGTCCTATGGCTACACCTTC.

At least ten counts were recorded for this clonotype. The CDR3 DNA reads TGTGCTAGTGCCCAAGTTGCGGGGGGACAAGAGACCCAGTACTTC. This codes for CASAQVAGGQETQYF. This chain uses TRBV12-5 with TRBJ2-5, with 8 bases fitting TRBD2. The trim removed 7 bases at V and 2 bases at J, leaving 9 bases unmatched. Germline CDR1 and CDR2: LGHNT and FRNRAP. The CDR3 sequence is 15 residues long.

This clonotype was observed many times. The rearrangement uses TRBV27 and TRBJ1-4; tentative D call: TRBD1 (6 bases). Trimming stripped 3 bases from V and 7 bases from J, with 18 bases between. CDR1 and CDR2 from the germline V gene are MNHEY and SMNVEV (reference sequence). The CDR3 length is 16 residues. The CDR3 is CASSFGLTGSGEKLFF. DNA of the CDR3: TGTGCCAGCAGTTTCGGATTGACAGGCAGCGGTGAAAAACTGTTTTTT.

This clonotype appeared many times. V and J are TRBV10-3 and TRBJ1-5; D unclear. Germline V gene sequence: CDR1 ENHRY, CDR2 SYGVKD. V lost 6 bases, J lost 2 bases, and 8 bases lay in between. The CDR3 runs 13 residues. CDR3 sequence reads: CAIREGGNQPQHF. CDR3 bases: TGTGCCATCAGGGAGGGCGGCAATCAGCCCCAGCATTTT.

This clonotype has just a few counts. This could be a read error, since a much larger clone is one nucleotide away. This chain links TRBV6-1 with TRBJ2-7, with 7 nucleotides matching TRBD1. Unmatched junction bases numbered 13, after V lost 5 bases and J lost 6 bases. The CDR3 runs 15 residues. Germline lookup yields CDR1 MNHNS and CDR2 SASEGT. CDR3: CASSHRDRRDCEQYF. CDR3 bases: TGTGCCAGCAGTCACCGGGACAGAAGAGACTGCGAGCAGTACTTC.

The sample holds many counts of this clonotype. This chain connects TRBV20-1 to TRBJ2-2; D may be TRBD1 (6 bases). The V gene's germline CDR1 is DFQATT and CDR2 SNEGSKA (reference sequence). Trimming cost V 3 bases and J 7 bases, with 15 bases left between them. The CDR3 spans 14 residues. This CDR3 reads CSARISRGGGELFF. The CDR3 nucleotides read TGCAGTGCTAGGATCTCCAGGGGCGGCGGGGAGCTGTTTTTT.

The chain links TRBV5-4 to TRBJ2-7; 8 positions match TRBD2. There are 15 residues in the CDR3. Germline V gives CDR1 SGHNT, CDR2 YYREEE (reference sequence). The junction had 10 bases not matched to a gene; V was cut back by 4 bases and J by 4 bases. As DNA, the CDR3 is TGTGCCAGCAGCGGGGCCAGCGGGAGTACTTACGAGCAGTACTTC. This sequence encodes CASSGASGSTYEQYF.

This clonotype was observed at least ten times. V and J are TRBV29-1 and TRBJ2-7; maybe TRBD2 (5 bases). The CDR3 sequence is 12 residues long. The V and J ends lost 8 bases and 3 bases respectively, with 14 bases between them. Germline V gives CDR1 SQVTM, CDR2 ANQGSEA. DNA for the CDR3: TGCAGCACGGTCGGAGCGGACTACGAGCAGTACTTC. It translates to CSTVGADYEQYF.

V usage is TRBV14 and J usage is TRBJ2-1; 14 nucleotides align to TRBD2. The CDR3 has 17 residues. Germline CDR1 is SGHDN and CDR2 is FVKESK. The V and J ends lost 0 bases and 14 bases, in that order; junction bases with no gene match: 12. The CDR3 is CASSQDLIGTSGSIKFF. CDR3 bases: TGTGCCAGCAGCCAAGATCTGATTGGGACTAGCGGGAGTATTAAGTTCTTC.

This clonotype was detected once. The germline gene is not matched at one end of the junction; a read error may be the cause. The chain carries TRBV6-2 or TRBV6-3 and TRBJ1-6, with 11 bases matching TRBD1. CDR1 MNHEY and CDR2 SVGEGT come from the germline V gene. The CDR3 contains 15 residues. The CDR3 DNA reads TGTACCAGCGAGACCTGGGACAGGGGGAATTCACCCTTCCACTTT. It translates to CTSETWDRGNSPFHF.

This clonotype was seen at least ten times. The V gene is TRBV19, the J gene TRBJ1-5, with unresolved D. Germline values: CDR1 LNHDA, CDR2 SQIVND (reference sequence). The CDR3 is 16 residues long. Trimming removed 6 bases at V and 6 bases at J, with 21 bases between. The CDR3 protein is CASSYSSGLISQPQHF. The CDR3, as DNA: TGTGCCAGTAGCTACTCTTCGGGGTTAATCAGTCAGCCCCAGCATTTT.

This clonotype was counted ten times or more. J is TRBJ2-4 and V is TRBV23-1; D is tentatively TRBD1 or TRBD2 (8 bases each). TRBV23-1 has ORF status, its function being uncertain. The V and J ends lost 6 bases and 11 bases respectively, with 23 bases between them. The CDR3 spans 15 residues. CDR3 amino acids: CASRPQRQGRGVQYF. The CDR3 DNA reads TGCGCCAGCAGGCCCCAGCGACAGGGGCGGGGGGTTCAGTACTTC.

This clonotype was counted at least ten times. The chain is built from TRBV4-3 and TRBJ2-7; 7 bases align to TRBD2. Germline V gene lookup returns CDR1 LGHNA and CDR2 YSLEER. The CDR3 runs 15 residues. With 1 base clipped from V and 4 bases from J, the junction kept 7 bases outside the gene matches. CDR3 loop: CASSQVEAGLYEQYF. The CDR3 DNA sequence: TGCGCCAGCAGCCAAGTTGAAGCGGGGCTATACGAGCAGTACTTC.